Listed below are T cell receptor beta chains from one sample, sequenced in a study of CD8+ T cells in alopecia areata. Clones were sequenced by immunoSEQ multiplex PCR, and TCRdb holds only the in-frame ones, with some missing. The sample lists 100,000 to 150,000 clones, under 40% seen once, with 3.1% in the top ten. Material for sequencing was CD4+ T cells sorted from blood. The receptor set was obtained from a human donor with alopecia areata. CDR3s include the opening cysteine and the closing phenylalanine or tryptophan. The D gene is left open where the match is weak. Rows give clone size only sometimes, using once, few, many, or a class for an expanded clone.

cdr3_nt | cdr3_aa | d_call | j_call | v_call | clone_size
TGTGCCAGCAGTTTAGGGCAAGAGCAGTACTTC | CASSLGQEQYF | NA | TRBJ2-7 | TRBV28 | NA
TGTGCCAGCACCCGGGACAGAGTGTACGAGCAGTACTTC | CASTRDRVYEQYF | TRBD1 | TRBJ2-7 | TRBV7-2 | NA
TGTGCCAGCAGCTTAGATCGTGCGAGGGCCAACGTCCTGACTTTC | CASSLDRARANVLTF | NA | TRBJ2-6 | TRBV7-2 | NA
TGTGCCACCAGCAGAGTAGCGGGTTCCCAGGAGCAGTACTTC | CATSRVAGSQEQYF | TRBD2 | TRBJ2-7 | TRBV15 | once
TGCAGCGCCGGTACAGGGAACCAAGAGACCCAGTACTTC | CSAGTGNQETQYF | NA | TRBJ2-5 | TRBV29-1 | few
TGTGCCAGCAGCCCAGGTCCAGGGGCACGGGAGACCCAGTACTTC | CASSPGPGARETQYF | NA | TRBJ2-5 | TRBV7-2 | NA
TGCAGCGCAACTAGCTCTGGGGCCAACGTCCTGACTTTC | CSATSSGANVLTF | NA | TRBJ2-6 | TRBV29-1 | few
TGTGCCAGCAGCCTGCGGACTACCATCACAGATACGCAGTATTTT | CASSLRTTITDTQYF | NA | TRBJ2-3 | TRBV7-2 | NA
TGTGCCACCAGCTGGCTAGCGCGGCGAAGCTCCTACAATGAGCAGTTCTTC | CATSWLARRSSYNEQFF | NA | TRBJ2-1 | TRBV15 | few
TGTGCCAGCAGCTCGGGACTAGCGGGTGCCCCGGAGCAGTTCTTC | CASSSGLAGAPEQFF | TRBD2 | TRBJ2-1 | TRBV11-2 | few
TGCAGCACGACAACAGGGATGAACACTGAAGCTTTCTTT | CSTTTGMNTEAFF | NA | TRBJ1-1 | TRBV29-1 | NA
TGCGCCAGCAGCTGGGGCGGGCTCACGCGGGACGAGCAGTACTTC | CASSWGGLTRDEQYF | NA | TRBJ2-7 | TRBV5-1 | NA
TGCGCCAGCAGCCAAGATATCGACAGGGCCGGCTACACCTTC | CASSQDIDRAGYTF | TRBD1 | TRBJ1-2 | TRBV4-3 | NA
TGCAGCGTTGCCAGGGGGGGAGAAGAGACCCAGTACTTC | CSVARGGEETQYF | NA | TRBJ2-5 | TRBV29-1 | few
TGCAGCACCGAGGGCGGGTTTGGGACCTACGAGCAGTACTTC | CSTEGGFGTYEQYF | NA | TRBJ2-7 | TRBV29-1 | NA
TGTGCCTGGGCCTTAGCGGGACCCTACGAGCAGTACTTC | CAWALAGPYEQYF | TRBD2 | TRBJ2-7 | TRBV30 | NA
TGCAGCGTTCCTGCGGCAGGGTCGATGCAGTACTTC | CSVPAAGSMQYF | NA | TRBJ2-5 | TRBV29-1 | NA
TGTGCCAGCAGTCGAGACAGGGAAAGGGCCGAGCAGTACTTC | CASSRDRERAEQYF | TRBD1 | TRBJ2-7 | TRBV2 | NA
TGCAGCGTTCTAGGACGGTTGGGGACTGAAGCTTTCTTT | CSVLGRLGTEAFF | NA | TRBJ1-1 | TRBV29-1 | few
TGTGCCAGTACCCCCCCTGGGGAGACCCAGTACTTC | CASTPPGETQYF | NA | TRBJ2-5 | TRBV19 | few
TGTGCCAGCAGCTTTGATTCAGGGGTCAATGAGCAGTTCTTC | CASSFDSGVNEQFF | NA | TRBJ2-1 | TRBV5-8 | NA
TGTGCCAGCAGCCTTGGACGGTTGAACACTGAAGCTTTCTTT | CASSLGRLNTEAFF | NA | TRBJ1-1 | TRBV7-3 | NA
TGTGCCAGCAGCGCCGGGACAGCCTATGGCTACACCTTC | CASSAGTAYGYTF | TRBD1 | TRBJ1-2 | TRBV7-9 | NA
TGCAGCGTCGCCGGAGCTAGCGGGGGGACCGAAGAGACCCAGTACTTC | CSVAGASGGTEETQYF | TRBD2 | TRBJ2-5 | TRBV29-1 | NA
TGTGCCAGCAGCTTGGCGGCCAGCGGGAGTTACGAGCAGTACTTC | CASSLAASGSYEQYF | TRBD2 | TRBJ2-7 | TRBV7-9 | NA
TGCGCCAGCAGCCAAGAACGGACGGCGCTTTACACCGGGGAGCTGTTTTTT | CASSQERTALYTGELFF | NA | TRBJ2-2 | TRBV4-1 | once